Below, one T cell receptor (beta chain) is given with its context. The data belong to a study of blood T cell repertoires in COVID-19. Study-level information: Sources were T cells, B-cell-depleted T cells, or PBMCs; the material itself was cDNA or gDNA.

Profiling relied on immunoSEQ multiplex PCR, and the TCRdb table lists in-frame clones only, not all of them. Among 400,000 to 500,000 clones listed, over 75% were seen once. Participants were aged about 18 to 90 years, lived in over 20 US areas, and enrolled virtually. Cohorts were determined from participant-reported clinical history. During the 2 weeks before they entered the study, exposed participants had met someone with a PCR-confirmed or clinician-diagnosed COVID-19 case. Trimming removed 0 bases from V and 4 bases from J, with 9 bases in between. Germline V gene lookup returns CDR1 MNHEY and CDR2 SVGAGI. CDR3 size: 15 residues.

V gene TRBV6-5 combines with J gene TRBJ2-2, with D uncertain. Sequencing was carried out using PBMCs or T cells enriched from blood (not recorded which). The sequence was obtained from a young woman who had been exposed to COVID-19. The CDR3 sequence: CASSYSGSGTGELFF. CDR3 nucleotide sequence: TGTGCCAGCAGTTACTCCGGCTCGGGCACCGGGGAGCTGTTTTTT.